Listed below are T cell receptor beta chains from one sample, sequenced in a study of CD8 T cells in ankylosing spondylitis. MiXCR was run by TCRdb on the 5' RACE reads, yielding one entry per CDR3 protein. Altogether about 360,000 distinct CDR3 sequences are present, 14% to 15% being singletons, with the ten largest covering 0.9% to 1.2%. The sequencing input was blood, either unsorted or a sorted T cell fraction (not recorded which). These TCRs come from a male donor with ankylosing spondylitis or in good health (not recorded which). Each CDR3 is given with its conserved first and last residue. The order of the fields is V gene, CDR3 protein.

TRBV5-1	CASSLIAGSYNEQFF
TRBV6-1	CASSVNPGTADF
TRBV7-8	CASSSLNHRDTNTEAFF
TRBV7-8	CASSGTGTGNTIYF
TRBV4-1	CASSRSGLAGNADTQYF
TRBV12-3/TRBV12-4	CASSFGGSDLTGELFF
TRBV6-1	CASSEVLGGPYGYTF
TRBV6-1	CASSPSDRGYNQPQHF
TRBV29-1	CSVERTGSPSETQYF
TRBV27	CASKVASTNTGELFF
TRBV12-3/TRBV12-4	CASREVTDTQYF
TRBV20-1	CSASRGQETQYF
TRBV3-1	CASSQEGRGRTDTQYF
TRBV30	CAWTPPGLFSSYEQYF
TRBV4-1	CASSRNGQADQPQHF
TRBV4-2	CASSQDYEAGAQRQYF
TRBV5-6	CASTLGGNYGYTF
TRBV6-5	CASSYSTTGRYGYTF
TRBV6-1	CASATGTSGWTSTDTQYF
TRBV5-1	CASSSNGQGNTGELFF
TRBV5-1	CASSSGLAGGNTGELFF
TRBV20-1	CSAVKTRMEAETQYF
TRBV12-3/TRBV12-4	CASTPRLAGGEQFF
TRBV5-1	CASSLGARTDTQYF
TRBV7-8	CASGGAGTGELFF
TRBV3-1	CASRTDGRAFF
TRBV5-1	CASSPGTPLSGNTIYF
TRBV3-1	CASSQGASTDTQYF
TRBV6-2/TRBV6-3	CASSYGAAGYQETQYF
TRBV5-1	CASSSDRGKVGYTF
TRBV6-1	CASSDRGHTDTQYF
TRBV11-3	CASSLAGVYGNTIYF
TRBV20-1	CSARAPVSGLNYNEQFF
TRBV5-6	CASSLKVGRGLTTNTEAFF
TRBV20-1	CSAVRLAAEQYF
TRBV7-2	CASSLGGFYGYTF
TRBV7-2	CASSLFFGGPQHF
TRBV10-2	CATRWSGGTDTQYF
TRBV5-1	CASSSGTSGADTQYF
TRBV4-2	CASSLREGPSSYEQYF
TRBV4-1	CASSQDLGFYNEQFF
TRBV6-1	CASSDFGPSVEFF
TRBV12-3/TRBV12-4	CASRNADLNTGELFF